A single sample gave rise to the 10 T cell receptor beta chains below, sequenced in a study of vaccination effects on CD4 cells after COVID-19. Libraries were prepared by immunoSEQ multiplex PCR; TCRdb keeps only in-frame clonotypes and omits some of them. Among approximately 38,000 clones listed, 55% to 80% were seen once. Once cultured for 9 to 11 days, the cells underwent separation to obtain CD4+ T cells. Either the BNT162b2 or mRNA-1273 vaccine was given to participants in two doses. Their antigen targets remain unknown. The sample consisted of CD4+ T cells from PBMCs cultured without peptide, taken after COVID-19 vaccination. These receptor sequences come from a human donor who received a COVID-19 vaccine.

This chain uses TRBV9 with TRBJ2-2, with TRBD2 as a possible D gene (7 bases). This CDR3 has 16 residues. Germline V gives CDR1 SGDLS, CDR2 YYNGEE. V was clipped by 7 bases and J by 6 bases, with 22 bases between them. The CDR3 DNA reads TGTGCCAGCTCAATAGGGGGGGTCGGGTTGGCCGGGGAGCTGTTTTTT. This encodes CASSIGGVGLAGELFF.

This rearrangement joins TRBV15 to TRBJ1-2; a possible D gene is TRBD1 (6 bases). V shed 3 bases and J shed 4 bases, with 12 bases lying between them. The CDR3 covers 14 residues. Germline assignment: CDR1 LNHNV and CDR2 YYDKDF (reference sequence). The CDR3: CATSSTGSGYGYTF. The DNA of the CDR3 is TGTGCCACCAGCAGTACAGGGTCGGGCTATGGCTACACCTTC.

The chain recombines TRBV30 with TRBJ1-6, with D possibly matching TRBD1 (6 bases). There are 16 residues in the CDR3. Germline V gene sequence: CDR1 GTSNPN, CDR2 SVGIG (reference sequence). The V end was cut by 1 base, the J end by 3 bases, with 13 bases between. The CDR3 region has the DNA TGTGCCTGGAGTGCTTACAGGGAATACTATAATTCACCCCTCCACTTT. This translates into CAWSAYREYYNSPLHF.

This clone has only one observation. This chain links TRBV3-1 (or the pseudogene TRBV3-2) with TRBJ2-7; D is possibly TRBD2 (7 bases). The CDR3 runs 17 residues. Germline-derived CDR1 and CDR2 are LGHDT and YNNKEL (reference sequence). V dropped 3 bases and J dropped 0 bases, with 18 bases sitting between them. The CDR3 region has the DNA TGTGCCAGCAGCCACGGGGGGCTCCGGGACTCCTCCTACGAGCAGTACTTC. Protein sequence: CASSHGGLRDSSYEQYF.

This clone has more than one count but fewer than ten. This sequence joins TRBV7-9 and TRBJ1-5, with no clear D. The CDR3 is 16 residues long. Germline-derived CDR1 and CDR2 are SEHNR and FQNEAQ (reference sequence). The ends were cut back, 1 base at V and 1 base at J, with 11 bases in the middle. The CDR3: CASSLGGLNSNQPQHF. As DNA, the CDR3 is TGTGCCAGCAGCTTAGGAGGGTTAAACAGCAATCAGCCCCAGCATTTT.

V and J are TRBV6-1 and TRBJ2-7; TRBD2 aligns across 9 bases. In germline, CDR1 is MNHNS, CDR2 SASEGT. J was trimmed by 0 bases and V by 2 bases; bases with no gene match: 2. The CDR3 consists of 15 residues. This CDR3 is CASSELAGSSYEQYF. CDR3 in DNA: TGTGCCAGCAGTGAACTAGCGGGGAGCTCCTACGAGCAGTACTTC.

This clone has just one count. The chain is built from TRBV27 and TRBJ1-1; D remains ambiguous. The CDR3 runs 16 residues. Per the germline V gene, CDR1 is MNHEY and CDR2 is SMNVEV (reference sequence). V was pared by 7 bases and J by 2 bases, with 20 bases between. The CDR3 DNA reads TGTGCCAGCACCCCTATCACAGACGGGAGAAACACTGAAGCTTTCTTT. This encodes CASTPITDGRNTEAFF.

This clone showed up just a few times. This sequence joins TRBV7-9 and TRBJ2-1, with D unresolved. CDR3 length: 13 residues. Germline CDR1 is SEHNR and CDR2 is FQNEAQ (reference sequence). V was cut by 3 bases and J by 6 bases, with 9 bases left in between. This CDR3 reads CASSFALGNEQFF. As DNA, the CDR3 is TGTGCCAGCAGCTTTGCTTTGGGCAATGAGCAGTTCTTC. Full variable domain (missing parts from reference TRBV7-9 and TRBJ2-1): DTGVSQNPRHKITKRGQNVTFRCDPISEHNRLYWYRQTLGQGPEFLTYFQNEAQLEKSRLLSDRFSAERPKGSFSTLEIQRTEQGDSAMYLCASSFALGNEQFFGPGTRLTVL.

The chain couples TRBV7-2 to TRBJ1-1, with a tentative D call TRBD1 (6 bases). V lost 5 bases and J 1 base, leaving 23 bases between the germline ends. CDR1 and CDR2 (germline): SGHTA, FQGNSA. The CDR3 spans 18 residues. Written as DNA, the CDR3 is TGTGCCAGCAGCCGCACCGTACACAGGGCTGGGCCGAACACTGAAGCTTTCTTT. It encodes CASSRTVHRAGPNTEAFF.

V is TRBV6-5 and J is TRBJ2-7; D is unresolved. The CDR3 spans 13 residues. Trimming shortened V by 0 bases and J by 4 bases, and 7 bases separated the two germline ends. Germline-derived CDR1 and CDR2 are MNHEY and SVGAGI. The CDR3 spells CASSYSTEYEQYF. The CDR3, as DNA: TGTGCCAGCAGTTACTCGACCGAGTACGAGCAGTACTTC.